This TCR beta chain was documented in a study of OX40 agonist ivuxolimab in advanced cancers. Whole-study findings and limits: Low normalized T-cell clonal expansion was additionally recorded for some nonresponders. The study observed clonal expansion of CD4+ and CD8+ blood T cells by week 6 at 0.1 to 3.0 mg/kg.

Sequenced by immunoSEQ multiplex PCR; TCRdb stores in-frame clones only, minus some. The profile shows about 60,000 clones, around four fifths of them singletons. Regarding this clone: What it recognizes is unknown.

CDR1 is LNHDA, CDR2 SQIVND, per germline (reference sequence). V was clipped by 3 bases and J by 4 bases, with 16 bases between them. The CDR3 totals 16 residues. The sequence derives from an adult with an advanced solid tumor such as melanoma, head and neck, liver or kidney cancer. The chain employs TRBV19 and TRBJ1-3; D is possibly TRBD1 (5 bases). The source material was CD4+ or CD8+ T cells sorted from blood, sampled in a trial of the OX40 agonist ivuxolimab. The CDR3 sequence: CASSISRVRGGNTIYF. The CDR3 DNA reads TGTGCCAGTAGTATCTCCAGGGTCAGAGGCGGAAACACCATATATTTT.